This T cell receptor (beta chain) was captured by sequencing in a study of vaccination effects on CD4 cells after COVID-19. Notes on the study in general: Early timepoints after infection were absent, and convalescent patients were few in the study. Nearly all vaccine-induced clones in healthy recipients recognized only SARS-CoV-2.

Trimming shortened V by 3 bases and J by 6 bases, and 14 bases separated the two germline ends. CDR1 and CDR2 from the germline V gene are MNHNS and SASEGT. This CDR3 has 15 residues. This clone was detected only a few times. Its matching antigen is unknown. Profiling relied on immunoSEQ multiplex PCR, and the TCRdb table lists in-frame clones only, not all of them. The sample consists of about 63,000 clones, about 80% of them appearing once. Before any sequencing was done, the ViraFEST assay used viral peptide pools to expand antigen-specific CD4+ T cells. Subsequent to less than eleven days of culture, CD4+ T cells were isolated. According to the study, vaccine recipients showed no prior SARS-CoV-2 infection and negative nucleocapsid antibodies. The authors exchanged half the medium for IL-2 medium on days 3 and 7.

This specimen consisted of CD4+ T cells from PBMCs cultured with HCoV-OC43 spike peptides, obtained before COVID-19 vaccination. The subset here: HCoV-OC43 spike overlapping peptide pool stimulation. The sequence derives from a human donor who received a COVID-19 vaccine. V gene TRBV6-1 combines with J gene TRBJ2-2; perhaps TRBD1 as D (6 bases). The CDR3 spells CASSDPPGVAGELFF. CDR3 nucleotides: TGTGCCAGCAGTGACCCCCCAGGGGTGGCCGGGGAGCTGTTTTTT.